This T cell receptor (beta chain) was identified in a study of T cell responses to AZD1222 COVID-19 vaccine. Broader study findings: There were repertoire samples only from the period after the peak T cell response. It should be noted that donors were predominantly white British and more often female, and clonal diversity was possibly underestimated. Among vaccine-associated CD4 TCRs, coverage spanned spike, with dominance at 160-218 and 743-854.

The protocol was immunoSEQ multiplex PCR, while the TCRdb copy is restricted to in-frame clones and leaves out a portion. This sample yields about 110,000 clones, of which 88% are seen a single time; about 13% belongs to the top ten. From germline, CDR1 is SQVTM and CDR2 ANQGSEA. The CDR3 totals 15 residues. The ends lost 4 bases at V and 2 bases at J; junction bases unmatched: 10. This clone was detected only a few times. The target antigen is unknown. The source was peripheral blood, collected on day 0 of MenACWY control vaccination. The receptor's source is an adult in good health. This rearrangement joins TRBV29-1 to TRBJ2-5; 7 bases agree with TRBD2. The CDR3 DNA reads as TGCAGCGTTGTTCCCCTAGCGGAGCTACAAGAGACCCAGTACTTC. It specifies CSVVPLAELQETQYF. Looking up the rest from reference TRBV29-1 and TRBJ2-5 gives the full variable domain: SAVISQKPSRDICQRGTSLTIQCQVDSQVTMMFWYRQQPGQSLTLIATANQGSEATYESGFVIDKFPISRPNLTFSTLTVSNMSPEDSSIYLCSVVPLAELQETQYFGPGTRLLVL.